This entry describes one T cell receptor (beta chain). The antigen remains unidentified. Assay: immunoSEQ multiplex PCR; the TCRdb copy retains only in-frame clones and omits some. The sample comprises about 410,000 clones, around 92% of which are singletons, and approximately 1.6% rests with the top ten. V shed 6 bases, J shed 6 bases, and the junction held 5 bases outside the gene matches. The CDR3 runs 14 residues. Germline V gene lookup returns CDR1 ENHRY and CDR2 SYGVKD. This sample is drawn from a study of Ad26.COV2.S vaccination and SARS-CoV-2 variants. Study-wide context: Each vaccinee took Ad26.COV2.S intramuscularly, once or twice 56 days apart. Overall study findings and caveats: Substantial response breadth was reportedly seen for spike-specific CD8+ and CD4+ T cells after vaccination.

Treatment reported: 15 to 20 received Ad26.COV2.S at low or high dose, single or two shots; 5 received placebo; per-sample allocation not given. The samples were gathered on day 63 after the first injection of vaccine or placebo. In Boston, an adult donor aged 18-55 years took part. An Ad26 vector that expressed Wuhan-strain SARS-CoV-2 spike constituted the vaccine. This TCR was sampled from a person between 18 and 60 years old who received the Ad26.COV2.S COVID-19 vaccine or a placebo. The source was peripheral blood, collected in a trial of Ad26.COV2.S vaccine versus placebo. The chain recombines TRBV10-3 with TRBJ2-7; 13 positions agree with TRBD2. Here the CDR3 DNA reads TGTGCCATCAGCAGGACTAGCGGGGGCCCCGAGCAGTACTTC. It yields the protein CAISRTSGGPEQYF.